This T cell receptor beta chain stems from a study of blood T cell repertoires in COVID-19. Study as a whole: Samples came from the United States, Italy and Spain, spanning acute and convalescent COVID-19. T cells, B-cell-depleted T cells, or PBMCs supplied cDNA or gDNA.

The germline V gene has CDR1 SGHRS and CDR2 YFSETQ. The CDR3 is 15 residues long. The junction had 4 bases not matched to a gene; V was cut back by 0 bases and J by 4 bases. Original data processing: Estimation of nucleated cell counts relied on the amplification of reference gene primers. This table comes from immunoSEQ multiplex PCR, and its TCRdb copy is limited to in-frame clones, with some not included. V and J calls and clone size are as listed in that table; D and trimming were resolved from the DNA. The data show 100,000 to 150,000 clones, roughly 80% seen once. The sequencing input was peripheral blood. This clonotype was sampled from a man in his sixties with acute or convalescent COVID-19. The chain links TRBV5-1 to TRBJ1-5, with 7 nucleotides matching TRBD1. CDR3 bases: TGCGCCAGCAGCTTGGCCGGGGACAGTAATCAGCCCCAGCATTTT. Translation gives CASSLAGDSNQPQHF.